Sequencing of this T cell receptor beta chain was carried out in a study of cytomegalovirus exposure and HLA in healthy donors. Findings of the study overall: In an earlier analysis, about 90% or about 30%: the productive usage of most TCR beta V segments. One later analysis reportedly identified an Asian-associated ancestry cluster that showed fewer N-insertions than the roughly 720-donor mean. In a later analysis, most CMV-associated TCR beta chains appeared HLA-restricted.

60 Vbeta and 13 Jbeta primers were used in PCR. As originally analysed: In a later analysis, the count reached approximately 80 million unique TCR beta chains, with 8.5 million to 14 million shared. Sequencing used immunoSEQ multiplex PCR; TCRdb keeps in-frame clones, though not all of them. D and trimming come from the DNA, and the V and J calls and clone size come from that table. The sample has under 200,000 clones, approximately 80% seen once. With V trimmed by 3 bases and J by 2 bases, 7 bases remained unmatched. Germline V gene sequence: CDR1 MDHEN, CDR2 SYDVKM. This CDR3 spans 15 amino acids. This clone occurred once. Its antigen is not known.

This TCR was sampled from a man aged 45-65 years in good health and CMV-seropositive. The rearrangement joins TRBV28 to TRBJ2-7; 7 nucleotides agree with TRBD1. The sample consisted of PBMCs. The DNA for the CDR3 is TGTGCCAGCAGTTTCCCAGACAGGGCCACCTACGAGCAGTACTTC. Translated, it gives CASSFPDRATYEQYF.